The text below deals with one T cell receptor beta chain. Its target antigen remains unknown. The data derive from a study of T cell clusters in autoimmune cytopenias (dated by TCRdb to the late 2010s). For the wider study: Healthy donor controls had a mean age of roughly 51 years and a median age of roughly 64 years, with about half of the roughly 45 female. TRB sequencing reached a median depth of roughly 52,000 reads per sample and yielded a median of roughly 2,500 distinct TRB clonotypes per sample. Peripheral blood TRB and IGH repertoires were sequenced in autoimmune cytopenia patients at active disease and during treatment follow-up, alongside healthy, CLL and autoimmune hepatitis controls. The goal of the study was to find out whether patients with autoimmune cytopenia have a disease-specific immune repertoire signature that could be used as a blood-based biomarker. For primary cytopenia, the controls were fewer than 30 age-matched healthy donors, and for secondary cytopenia, the controls were 14 age-matched CLL patients. Repertoires from autoimmune hepatitis patients were compared with those of about two dozen healthy donors matched for age and sex. What the work shows at the level of the full study, not this receptor alone: GLIPH suggested that primary autoimmune cytopenia patients lacked physiological T cell clusters: 45 to 60 clusters were exclusive to healthy donors versus roughly 15 exclusive to patients. Healthy donors showed around 2.9-fold more exclusive TRB clusters than active autoimmune hepatitis patients, consistent with an autoimmunity-wide signature. The cluster-lack signature was not seen for secondary cytopenia versus CLL, apparently masked by the dominant lymphoma-associated repertoire. The T cell clusters were defined only in silico, and the functional role of the clusters was left to be validated experimentally. The TRB repertoire shifts, including less even repertoires in secondary cytopenia and CLL, mostly reflected lymphoma bias and not autoimmunity.

Each sample's TRB amplification started from around 230 ng of peripheral blood genomic DNA, which corresponds to some 36,000 genome equivalents. TRB rearrangements were amplified by multiplex PCR using a touch-down protocol with TRB-A and TRB-B primer pools mixed in one tube. Illumina adapters and sample indices were added to the amplicons through two consecutive PCR reactions using Phusion HS II polymerase. The amplicons were gel-purified using the NucleoSpin Gel and PCR Clean-up kit, after which quantification was performed by Qubit and quality was checked on an Agilent 2100 Bioanalyzer. Sequencing of the libraries was done on an Illumina MiSeq with 600-cycle, single-indexed, paired-end runs. On the authors' methods: MiXCR version 2.1.12, together with the default MiXCR reference library, was used to align and assemble the TRB reads. Each unique CDR3 nucleotide sequence defined a clone, and only productive sequences with at least two reads were analysed. Repertoire diversity was assessed by alpha-parameterized diversity profiles (alpha 0 to 5), including Shannon (alpha 1) and Simpson (alpha 2) indices, computed with an R script. Combinatorial TRB VJ usage was computed with the tcR package and compared between cohorts by principal component analysis with ade4. TCRbeta CDR3s were clustered with GLIPH on cohort pairs matched by age and read depth, and cluster frequencies were compared by Wilcoxon test. TCRdb reanalyzed the reads, keeping one entry per CDR3 protein sequence and omitting DNA. Here the V and J calls rest on TCRdb's processing, not on the authors' analysis. The sample's records list approximately 6,400 distinct CDR3 sequences. The ten top clones hold less than 20% of the sample.

The same sample was also studied in work on T cell repertoires in aging, cancer and after chemotherapy. From that second study: Donors spanned six age groups from 30 or younger to 70 or older, with at least three individuals per group. TCR repertoires from healthy donor controls were recorded over periods of several months to years and showed clear clonal overlap between repeated samplings. The full dataset contained about 10 million TCR reads. Significantly lower blood TCR diversity and higher clonality were observed in untreated patients with hematological or solid cancers than in age-matched healthy donors. In healthy donors, the decline in TCR diversity with age was mainly explained by loss of richness, whereas in cancer patients loss of evenness was also found to contribute. Median generation probability increased over the chemotherapy interval in both cancer cohorts, suggesting repertoire reconstitution through rebound thymic output. According to the authors, the repertoire data do not allow conclusions to be drawn about immunological memory after chemotherapy. To examine immunoaging and T cell reconstitution after chemotherapy, the study profiled TCR beta repertoires in peripheral blood from healthy donors and cancer patients. Alongside some 100 healthy donors serving as a reference group, the cohort included roughly 220 cancer patients, of whom roughly 91 had hematological cancers and 120 to 130 had solid cancers. TRB sequences were processed with MiXCR versions 2.12 and 3.0.5. Shannon diversity, evenness, clonality (one minus evenness), and alpha-parameterized diversity profiles from alpha 0 to 5 were included as repertoire metrics. The IGoR algorithm was used to calculate generation probabilities of clones in the paired pre- and post-chemotherapy samples.

The origin of this receptor is a human donor in good health. The sequenced sample consisted of peripheral blood.

The CDR3 has the sequence CASSWTVRMGNTIYF. This sequence uses TRBV19 and TRBJ1-3; TCRdb indicates TRBD1, and absent DNA this call remains unverified. CDR1 LNHDA and CDR2 SQIVND are derived from the germline V gene (reference sequence). The CDR3 has 15 amino acids, counting the end cysteine and phenylalanine. Only the protein sequence is given.